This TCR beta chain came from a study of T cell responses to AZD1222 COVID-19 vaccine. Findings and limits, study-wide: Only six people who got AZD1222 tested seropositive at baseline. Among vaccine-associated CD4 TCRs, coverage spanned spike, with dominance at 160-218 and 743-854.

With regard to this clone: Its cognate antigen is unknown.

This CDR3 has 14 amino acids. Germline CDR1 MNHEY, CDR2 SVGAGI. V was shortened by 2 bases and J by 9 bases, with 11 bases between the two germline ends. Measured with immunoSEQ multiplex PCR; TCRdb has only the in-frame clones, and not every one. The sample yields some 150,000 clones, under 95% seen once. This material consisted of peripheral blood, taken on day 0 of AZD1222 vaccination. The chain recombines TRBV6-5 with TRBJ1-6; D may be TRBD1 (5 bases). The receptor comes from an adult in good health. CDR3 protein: CASSYDSHGSPLHF. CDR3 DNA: TGTGCCAGCAGTTACGACAGCCATGGTTCACCCCTCCACTTT.